The 20 T cell receptor beta chains reported below all come from one sample, sequenced in a study of molecular identifiers for immune sequencing clone quantification. TCRdb independently ran MiXCR on the PCR reads; one entry per CDR3 protein. The sample includes around 300,000 distinct CDR3 sequences, 24% of them seen just once. The sample consisted of naive CD8+ T cells from blood, with Jurkat cell RNA spiked in. The sample's subset: FACS-sorted CD8+CD4-CCR7+CD45RA+ naive T cells. Receptors originate from a human donor in good health. Some libraries in this study had Jurkat cell RNA spiked in.

This clonotype has ten or more counts. This chain connects TRBV28 to TRBJ2-7, with unresolved D. Germline V lookup: CDR1 MDHEN, CDR2 SYDVKM. The CDR3 has 15 residues. V lost 4 bases and J lost 3, with 16 bases in between. Written as DNA, the CDR3 is TGTGCCAGCAGTTCCCCTTACAGCCCGTTCTACGAGCAGTACTTC. Amino acids: CASSSPYSPFYEQYF.

On this clonotype itself: The conserved phenylalanine or tryptophan is not found at the CDR3 terminus, so this likely reflects a read error. The rearrangement links TRBV7-2 to TRBJ2-1; D may be TRBD2 (5 bases). This CDR3 contains 16 residues. Germline V gene lookup returns CDR1 SGHTA and CDR2 FQGNSA. Trimming stripped 5 bases from V and 0 bases from J, with 14 bases between. The chain's CDR3 is CASSARTRSSYNEQFI. Here the CDR3 DNA reads TGTGCCAGCAGCGCCCGGACTCGGAGCTCCTACAATGAGCAGTTCATC.

The chain combines TRBV18 with TRBJ2-7; 7 bases align to TRBD1. The J segment lost 2 bases and the V segment lost 3 bases, leaving 7 bases of the junction unmatched. The CDR3 sequence is 15 residues long. The V gene's germline CDR1 is KGHSH and CDR2 LQKENI. CDR3 residues: CASSPPTGSPYEQYF. The CDR3 DNA is TGTGCCAGCTCACCCCCGACAGGGAGCCCCTACGAGCAGTACTTC.

This clonotype came up many times. J is TRBJ2-7 and V is TRBV7-9, with a tentative D call TRBD2 (5 bases). The V gene lost 6 bases and the J gene lost 12 bases, with 15 bases spanning the gap. Germline V gene lookup returns CDR1 SEHNR and CDR2 FQNEAQ (reference sequence). This CDR3 has 11 amino acids. The chain's CDR3 is CASSGSEEVYF. In DNA, the CDR3 is TGTGCCAGCAGTGGGTCGGAGGAGGTGTACTTC.

This clonotype was seen ten or more times. The genes are TRBV4-1 and TRBJ2-3; 14 bases map to TRBD2. Germline CDR1 reads MGHRA; CDR2 reads YSYEKL. The length of the CDR3 is 17 residues. With V trimmed by 4 bases and J by 4 bases, 7 bases remained unmatched. CDR3 amino acids: CASSRGTSGGLSDTQYF. In nucleotides, the CDR3 is TGCGCCAGCAGCCGTGGGACTAGCGGGGGTTTGTCAGATACGCAGTATTTT.

This clonotype was counted a few times. The CDR3 DNA sequence: TGTGCCGGCGAGGGACTAGCGGTCATCACAGATACGCAGTATTTT. This gives the protein CAGEGLAVITDTQYF. The gene calls are TRBV30 and TRBJ2-3; 11 bases map to TRBD2. The CDR3 spans 15 residues. The germline V gene has CDR1 GTSNPN and CDR2 SVGIG (reference sequence). Trimming took 8 bases from V and 2 from J; bases not matched to a gene: 9.

Only one count was recorded for this clonotype. This could be a read error, since a much larger clone is one nucleotide away. The chain recombines TRBV5-6 with TRBJ1-3, with a tentative D call TRBD1 (6 bases). Trimming stripped 4 bases from V and 2 bases from J, with 13 bases between. The CDR3 length is 15 residues. CDR1 and CDR2 (germline): SGHDT, YYEEEE. CDR3 sequence reads: CASSPEQGPGNTIYF. CDR3 DNA sequence: TGTGCCAGCAGCCCAGAACAGGGTCCTGGAAACACCATATATTTT.

This clonotype was recorded many times. This sequence joins TRBV30 and TRBJ2-1, with D unresolved. V dropped 2 bases and J dropped 6 bases, with 5 bases sitting between them. Germline loops: CDR1 GTSNPN, CDR2 SVGIG (reference sequence). The CDR3 consists of 11 residues. CDR3 loop: CAWSLSNEQFF. DNA of the CDR3: TGTGCCTGGAGTCTGAGCAATGAGCAGTTCTTC.

This clonotype was seen repeatedly, ten times or more. The rearrangement joins TRBV28 to TRBJ2-7; D perhaps matches TRBD2 (5 bases). The germline V gene encodes CDR1 MDHEN and CDR2 SYDVKM. This CDR3 is built from 14 residues. The V and J ends lost 3 bases and 3 bases respectively, with 12 bases between them. Here the CDR3 reads CASSFFNRDYEQYF. The CDR3, as DNA: TGTGCCAGCAGTTTTTTTAACCGGGACTACGAGCAGTACTTC.

In the case of this clonotype: Sequence at one end of the junction differs from germline and may be a read error. J is TRBJ1-1 and V is TRBV7-9; unclear D gene. From germline, CDR1 is SEHNR and CDR2 FQNEAQ (reference sequence). The CDR3 runs to 17 residues. This CDR3 reads CASSWPRGSWRNPEAFF. DNA for the CDR3: TGTGCCAGCAGCTGGCCGCGCGGCTCATGGAGGAACCCTGAAGCTTTCTTT.

This clonotype was detected ten times or more. The genes are TRBV6-2 or TRBV6-3 and TRBJ1-5; TRBD1 matches 8 bases. V gave up 1 base and J gave up 6 bases; unmatched junction bases: 2. The CDR3 is 14 amino acids. Germline values: CDR1 MNHEY, CDR2 SVGEGT. The CDR3 coding sequence is TGTGCCAGCAGTTACTTCGACAGGGGTCAGCCCCAGCATTTT. It specifies CASSYFDRGQPQHF.

This rearrangement joins TRBV19 to TRBJ1-1, with D perhaps TRBD1 (5 bases). V was shortened by 5 bases and J by 6 bases, with 16 bases between the two germline ends. This CDR3 has 14 amino acids. The germline CDR1 and CDR2 sequences are LNHDA and SQIVND (reference sequence). The CDR3 loop reads CASSSQGGVPEAFF. CDR3 DNA sequence: TGTGCCAGTAGTTCCCAGGGAGGTGTCCCTGAAGCTTTCTTT. The whole variable domain, remainder taken from reference TRBV19 and TRBJ1-1, is DGGITQSPKYLFRKEGQNVTLSCEQNLNHDAMYWYRQDPGQGLRLIYYSQIVNDFQKGDIAEGYSVSREKKESFPLTVTSAQKNPTAFYLCASSSQGGVPEAFFGQGTRLTVV.

This clonotype was counted at least ten times. The rearrangement links TRBV12-3 or TRBV12-4 to TRBJ2-3, with 8 bases lining up with TRBD1. J was trimmed by 5 bases and V by 5 bases; bases with no gene match: 12. The CDR3 extends over 16 amino acids. CDR3 region: CASSHPVQGDLDTQYF. CDR3 DNA: TGTGCCAGCAGTCACCCAGTACAGGGGGATTTAGATACGCAGTATTTT.

A remark on this clonotype: Without the conserved terminal phenylalanine or tryptophan, this CDR3 likely stems from a read error. The rearrangement links TRBV14 to TRBJ1-1; 9 bases match TRBD1. The CDR3 runs 15 residues. Germline assignment: CDR1 SGHDN and CDR2 FVKESK. Unmatched junction bases numbered 9, after V lost 5 bases and J lost 5 bases. The CDR3 coding sequence is TGTGCCAGCAGCTCAGAGGGACAGGGTCGGACTGAAGCTTTCCTT. It encodes CASSSEGQGRTEAFL.

On this clonotype: A much larger clone differs from this one at a single base, so this may be a read error. This CDR3 is missing its conserved last phenylalanine or tryptophan, likely due to a read error. CDR3 residues: CASSTTFTNSPLHI. The CDR3 bases are TGTGCCAGCAGCACCACCTTCACGAATTCACCCCTCCACATT. The chain is built from TRBV7-9 and TRBJ1-6; D gene uncertain. CDR1 and CDR2 (germline): SEHNR, FQNEAQ (reference sequence). The ends were cut back, 5 bases at V and 7 bases at J, with 12 bases in the middle. The CDR3 has 14 amino acids.

For this clonotype: Given a much more abundant clone one base away, this may be a read error. The chain links TRBV7-9 to TRBJ1-1, with 12 bases aligning to TRBD1. In germline, CDR1 is SEHNR, CDR2 FQNEAQ (reference sequence). The CDR3 runs to 15 residues. The CDR3 loop reads CASSLGQGARTEAIF. CDR3 nucleotide sequence: TGTGCCAGCAGCTTGGGACAGGGGGCGCGAACTGAAGCTATCTTT.

This clonotype was found many times. The J gene is TRBJ1-1, the V gene TRBV28, with a possible D match to TRBD1 (5 bases). Germline V lookup: CDR1 MDHEN, CDR2 SYDVKM. This CDR3 contains 13 residues. V lost 5 bases, J lost 4 bases, and 11 bases lay in between. The CDR3 nucleotides read TGTGCCAGCAGTAAGACAGTGCGCACTGAAGCTTTCTTT. Protein sequence: CASSKTVRTEAFF.

The chain is built from TRBV4-3 and TRBJ2-7; 9 bases are a match to TRBD2. Losses at the gene ends were 4 bases for V and 1 base for J; bases not matched to a gene: 5. CDR1 is LGHNA and CDR2 is YSLEER in the germline V gene. This CDR3 contains 15 residues. The CDR3 region is CASSRSSGASYEQYF. The CDR3 bases are TGCGCCAGCAGCCGTTCTAGCGGGGCTTCCTACGAGCAGTACTTC.

The chain joins TRBV28 to TRBJ1-1; D is undetermined. Trimming removed 3 bases from V and 0 bases from J, with 5 bases in between. This CDR3 is built from 13 residues. Germline CDR1 reads MDHEN; CDR2 reads SYDVKM. The CDR3 region has the DNA TGTGCCAGCAGTTTTCGGATGAACACTGAAGCTTTCTTT. Amino acid sequence: CASSFRMNTEAFF.

A few counts support this clonotype. The chain combines TRBV7-9 with TRBJ1-1; 7 bases agree with TRBD1. The CDR3 is made up of 16 amino acids. Trimming took 5 bases from V and 0 from J; bases not matched to a gene: 9. CDR1 is SEHNR, CDR2 FQNEAQ, per germline (reference sequence). The CDR3 region is CASSPAGQPMNTEAFF. CDR3 nucleotide sequence: TGTGCCAGCAGCCCAGCGGGACAGCCCATGAACACTGAAGCTTTCTTT.